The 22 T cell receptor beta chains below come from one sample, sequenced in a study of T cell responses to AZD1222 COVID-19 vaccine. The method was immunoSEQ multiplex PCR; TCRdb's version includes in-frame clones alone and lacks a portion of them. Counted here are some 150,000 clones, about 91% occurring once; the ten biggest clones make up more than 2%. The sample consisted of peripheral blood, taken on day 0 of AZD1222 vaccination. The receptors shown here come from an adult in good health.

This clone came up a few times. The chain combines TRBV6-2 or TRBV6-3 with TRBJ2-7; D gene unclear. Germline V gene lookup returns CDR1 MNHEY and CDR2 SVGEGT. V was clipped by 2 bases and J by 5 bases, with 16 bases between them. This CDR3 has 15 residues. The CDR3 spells CASSYVGPNPDEQYF. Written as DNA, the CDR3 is TGTGCCAGCAGTTACGTGGGTCCAAACCCCGACGAGCAGTACTTC.

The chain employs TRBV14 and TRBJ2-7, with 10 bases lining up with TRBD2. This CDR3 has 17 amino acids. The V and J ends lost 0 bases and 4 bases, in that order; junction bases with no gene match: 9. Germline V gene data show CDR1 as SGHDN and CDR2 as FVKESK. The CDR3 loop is CASSQEALAGVWYEQYF. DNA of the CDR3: TGTGCCAGCAGCCAAGAAGCTCTAGCGGGAGTATGGTACGAGCAGTACTTC.

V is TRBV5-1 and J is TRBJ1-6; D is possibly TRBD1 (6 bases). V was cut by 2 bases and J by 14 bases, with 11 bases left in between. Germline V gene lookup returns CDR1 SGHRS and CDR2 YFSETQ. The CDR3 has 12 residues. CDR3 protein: CASSFNRDTLHF. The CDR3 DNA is TGCGCCAGCAGCTTCAACCGGGACACCCTCCACTTT.

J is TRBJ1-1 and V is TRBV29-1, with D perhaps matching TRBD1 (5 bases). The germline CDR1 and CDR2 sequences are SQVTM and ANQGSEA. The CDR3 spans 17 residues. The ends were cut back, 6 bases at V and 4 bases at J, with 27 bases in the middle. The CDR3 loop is CSVRDAPGATGSTEAFF. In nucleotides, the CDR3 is TGCAGCGTCCGGGACGCTCCAGGAGCGACGGGTAGCACTGAAGCTTTCTTT.

The CDR3 DNA sequence: TGTGCCAGCAGCTTTGGGGGGAGCCAAGAGACCCAGTACTTC. Translating it yields CASSFGGSQETQYF. The chain is built from TRBV11-3 and TRBJ2-5, with a possible D match to TRBD2 (6 bases). Germline V gene sequence: CDR1 SGHNT, CDR2 YENEEA. V was cut by 3 bases and J by 1 base, with 9 bases left in between. This CDR3 spans 14 amino acids.

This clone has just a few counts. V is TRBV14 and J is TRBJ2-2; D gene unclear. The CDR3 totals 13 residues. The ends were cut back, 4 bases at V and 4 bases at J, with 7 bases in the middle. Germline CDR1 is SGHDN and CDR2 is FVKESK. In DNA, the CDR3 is TGTGCCAGCAGCCCCTTTGTCACCGGGGAGCTGTTTTTT. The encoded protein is CASSPFVTGELFF.

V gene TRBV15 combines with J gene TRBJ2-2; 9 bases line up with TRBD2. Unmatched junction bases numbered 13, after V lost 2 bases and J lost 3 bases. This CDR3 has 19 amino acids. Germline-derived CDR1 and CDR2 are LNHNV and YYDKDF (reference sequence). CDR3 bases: TGTGCCACCAGCAGAAACTTGGACGAGCGGGAGGACTACACCGGGGAGCTGTTTTTT. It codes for CATSRNLDEREDYTGELFF.

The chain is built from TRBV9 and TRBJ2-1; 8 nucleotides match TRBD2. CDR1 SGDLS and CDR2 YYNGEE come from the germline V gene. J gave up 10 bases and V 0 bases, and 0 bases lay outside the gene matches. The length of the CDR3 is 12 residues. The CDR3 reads CASSVGLAEQFF. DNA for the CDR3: TGTGCCAGCAGCGTAGGACTAGCGGAGCAGTTCTTC. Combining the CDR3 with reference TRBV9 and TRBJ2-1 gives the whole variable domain DSGVTQTPKHLITATGQRVTLRCSPRSGDLSVYWYQQSLDQGLQFLIQYYNGEERAKGNILERFSAQQFPDLHSELNLSSLELGDSALYFCASSVGLAEQFFGPGTRLTVL.

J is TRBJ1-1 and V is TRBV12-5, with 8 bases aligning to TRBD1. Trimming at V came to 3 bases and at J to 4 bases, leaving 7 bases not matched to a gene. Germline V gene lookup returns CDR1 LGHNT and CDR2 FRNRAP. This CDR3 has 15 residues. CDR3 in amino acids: CASGFTLDRGTEAFF. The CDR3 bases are TGTGCTAGTGGTTTCACCCTTGACAGGGGCACTGAAGCTTTCTTT.

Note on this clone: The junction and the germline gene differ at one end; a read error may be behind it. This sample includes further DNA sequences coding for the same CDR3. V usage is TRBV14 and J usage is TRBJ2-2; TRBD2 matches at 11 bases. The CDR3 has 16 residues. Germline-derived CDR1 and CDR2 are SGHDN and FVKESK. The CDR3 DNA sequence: TGTGCCAGCAGCCAAACTAGCGGGAGTAACACCGGGGAGTTGTTTTTT. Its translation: CASSQTSGSNTGELFF.

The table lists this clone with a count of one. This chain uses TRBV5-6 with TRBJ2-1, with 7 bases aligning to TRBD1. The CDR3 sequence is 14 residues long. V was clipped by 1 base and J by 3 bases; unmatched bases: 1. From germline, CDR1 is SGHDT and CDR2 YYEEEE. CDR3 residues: CASSLWTGYNEQFF. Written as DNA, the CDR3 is TGTGCCAGCAGCTTGTGGACAGGCTACAATGAGCAGTTCTTC. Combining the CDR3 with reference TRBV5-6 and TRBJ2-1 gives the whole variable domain DAGVTQSPTHLIKTRGQQVTLRCSPKSGHDTVSWYQQALGQGPQFIFQYYEEEERQRGNFPDRFSGHQFPNYSSELNVNALLLGDSALYLCASSLWTGYNEQFFGPGTRLTVL.

CDR3 in DNA: TGTGCCAGCAGCCTTCGGGGGACAGGAGTCTATGGCTACACCTTC. Amino acids: CASSLRGTGVYGYTF. This sequence joins TRBV5-6 and TRBJ1-2, with 8 bases lining up with TRBD1. V lost 4 bases, J lost 4 bases, and 9 bases stayed unmatched. Germline CDR1 and CDR2: SGHDT and YYEEEE. CDR3 length: 15 amino acids.

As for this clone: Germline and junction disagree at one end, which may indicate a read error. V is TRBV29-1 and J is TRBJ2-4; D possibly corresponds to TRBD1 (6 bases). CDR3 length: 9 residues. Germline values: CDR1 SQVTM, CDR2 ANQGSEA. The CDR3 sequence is CSVAPGHNF. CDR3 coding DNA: TGCAGCGTGGCTCCGGGACACAACTTC.

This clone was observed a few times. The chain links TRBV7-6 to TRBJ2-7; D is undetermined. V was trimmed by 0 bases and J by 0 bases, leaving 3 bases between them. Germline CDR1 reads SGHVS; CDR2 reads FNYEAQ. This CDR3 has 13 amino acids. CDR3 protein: CASSLASSYEQYF. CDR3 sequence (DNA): TGTGCCAGCAGCTTAGCCAGCTCCTACGAGCAGTACTTC.

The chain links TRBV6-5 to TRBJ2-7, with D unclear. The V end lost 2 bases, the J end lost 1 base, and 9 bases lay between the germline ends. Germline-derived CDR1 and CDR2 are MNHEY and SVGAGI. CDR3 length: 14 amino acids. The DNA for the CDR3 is TGTGCCAGCAGTTACCTAGACGGGTCCTACGAGCAGTACTTC. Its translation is CASSYLDGSYEQYF.

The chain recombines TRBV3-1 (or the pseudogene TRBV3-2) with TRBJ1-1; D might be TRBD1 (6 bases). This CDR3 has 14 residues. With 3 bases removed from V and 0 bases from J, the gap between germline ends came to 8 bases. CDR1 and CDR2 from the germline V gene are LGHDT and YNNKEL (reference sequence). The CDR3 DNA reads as TGTGCCAGCAGCCAGGGGGCAGTGAACACTGAAGCTTTCTTT. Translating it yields CASSQGAVNTEAFF.

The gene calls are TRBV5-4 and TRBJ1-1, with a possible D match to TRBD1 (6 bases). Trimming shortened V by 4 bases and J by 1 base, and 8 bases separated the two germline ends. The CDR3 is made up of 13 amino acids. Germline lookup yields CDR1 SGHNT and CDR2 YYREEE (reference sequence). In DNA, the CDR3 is TGTGCCAGCAGCCAGGGGACGAACACTGAAGCTTTCTTT. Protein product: CASSQGTNTEAFF.

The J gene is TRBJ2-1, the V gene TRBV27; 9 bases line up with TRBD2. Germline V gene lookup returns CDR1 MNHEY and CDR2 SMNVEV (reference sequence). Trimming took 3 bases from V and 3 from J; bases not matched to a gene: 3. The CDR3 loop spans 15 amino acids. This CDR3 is CASSFLAGSYNEQFF. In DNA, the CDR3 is TGTGCCAGCAGTTTTCTAGCGGGGAGCTACAATGAGCAGTTCTTC.

CDR3 region: CASEGIRYEQYF. The CDR3 region has the DNA TGTGCCAGCGAGGGGATTCGGTACGAGCAGTACTTC. The chain carries TRBV7-9 and TRBJ2-7; perhaps D is TRBD1 or TRBD2 (5 bases each). The CDR3 sequence is 12 residues long. Germline V lookup: CDR1 SEHNR, CDR2 FQNEAQ (reference sequence). V lost 8 bases to trimming and J lost 4 bases, with 12 bases between them.

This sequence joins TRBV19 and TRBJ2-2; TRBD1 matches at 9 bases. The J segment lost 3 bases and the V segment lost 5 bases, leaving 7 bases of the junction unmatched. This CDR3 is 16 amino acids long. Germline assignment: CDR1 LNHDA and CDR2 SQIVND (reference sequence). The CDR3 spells CASSPPGQGYTGELFF. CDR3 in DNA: TGTGCCAGTAGTCCCCCGGGACAGGGATACACCGGGGAGCTGTTTTTT.

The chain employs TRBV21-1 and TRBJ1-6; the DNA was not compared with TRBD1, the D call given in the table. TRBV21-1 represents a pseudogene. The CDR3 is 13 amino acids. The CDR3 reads CASSRAGRSPLHF. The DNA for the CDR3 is TGTGCCAGCTCCCGGGCAGGGCGGTCACCCCTCCACTTT.

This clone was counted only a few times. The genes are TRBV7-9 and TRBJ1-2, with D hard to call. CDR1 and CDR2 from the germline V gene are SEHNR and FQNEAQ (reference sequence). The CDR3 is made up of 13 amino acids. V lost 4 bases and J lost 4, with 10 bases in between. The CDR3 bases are TGTGCCAGCAGCTCGCAGGATTCCTATGGCTACACCTTC. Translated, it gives CASSSQDSYGYTF.